In its sample, the clone carrying this T cell receptor beta chain was seen a few times. The antigen remains unidentified. This entry belongs to a study of T-cell memory formation after mild COVID-19. Study overall: The two donors had largely donor-specific TCR clusters.

cDNA libraries for TCR alpha and TCR beta, carrying sample barcodes and UMIs, came from 5'RACE with constant-segment primers. TCRdb analysed the 5' RACE reads with MiXCR anew, one entry per CDR3 protein. This sample has about 430,000 distinct CDR3 sequences, with about a sixth found just once. Study outcomes and limitations: The CD4+ clones that contracted clustered mainly within CM and EM, and the CD8+ clones concentrated in EMRA. Specificity for SARS-CoV-2 was not confirmed among the second-wave clones peaking on day 37.

This sequence originates from a man aged 18 to 29 who had mild COVID-19 (a few samples of this study predate the infection). Cell type and time point are not known. Sequencing used PBMCs or a T cell subset sorted from them (not recorded which).

The CDR3 region is CASKRGPNTEAFF. As DNA, the CDR3 is TGTGCCAGCAAGAGGGGGCCGAACACTGAAGCTTTCTTT. V and J are TRBV6-5 and TRBJ1-1; 7 bases agree with TRBD1. In germline, CDR1 is MNHEY, CDR2 SVGAGI. The CDR3 has 13 residues. Trimming at V came to 7 bases and at J to 1 base, leaving 3 bases not matched to a gene.